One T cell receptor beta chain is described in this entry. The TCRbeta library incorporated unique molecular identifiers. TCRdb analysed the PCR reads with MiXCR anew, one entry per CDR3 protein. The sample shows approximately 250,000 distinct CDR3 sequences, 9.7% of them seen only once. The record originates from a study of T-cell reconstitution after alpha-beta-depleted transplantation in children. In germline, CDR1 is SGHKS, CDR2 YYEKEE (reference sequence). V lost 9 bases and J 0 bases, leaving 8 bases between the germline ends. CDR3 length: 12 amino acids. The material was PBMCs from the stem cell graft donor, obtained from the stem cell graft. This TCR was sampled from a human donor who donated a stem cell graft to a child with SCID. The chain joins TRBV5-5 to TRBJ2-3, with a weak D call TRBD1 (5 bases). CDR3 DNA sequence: TGTGCCACCGGACACAGCACAGATACGCAGTATTTT. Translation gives CATGHSTDTQYF. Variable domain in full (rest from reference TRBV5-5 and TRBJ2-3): DAGVTQSPTHLIKTRGQQVTLRCSPISGHKSVSWYQQVLGQGPQFIFQYYEKEERGRGNFPDRFSARQFPNYSSELNVNALLLGDSALYLCATGHSTDTQYFGPGTRLTVL.